The clone carrying this T cell receptor beta chain appeared once. As yet, its antigen is unknown. This sample is drawn from a study of shared clonotypes between healthy human individuals. About the research overall: Donor composition was a couple of women and three men, aged 18 to 49. Researchers assigned three CD4 naive, three CD4 memory, two CD8 naive and one CD8 memory plate to each donor.

V was shortened by 3 bases and J by 4 bases, with 16 bases between the two germline ends. The CDR3 sequence is 15 residues long. Looked up from germline, CDR1 is MNHEY and CDR2 is SMNVEV (reference sequence). The naive CD8 population came from CD45RO-negative cells selected for CCR7, without terminally differentiated effector memory CD45RA+ cells. TCRdb's table, derived via immunoSEQ multiplex PCR, lists solely in-frame clones and lacks some. The sample records around 1.9 million clones, 90% to 95% being singletons. General study findings and limits: The small donor group covered limited genetic and exposure diversity.

Input material: naive CD8+ T cells from PBMCs. The chain links TRBV27 to TRBJ2-7; unclear D gene. This clonotype was sampled from a man aged 18-30 years in good health. Some clones in this sample may be carry-over from other donors' samples. CDR3 residues: CASSFVINSQYEQYF. CDR3 in DNA: TGTGCCAGCAGTTTTGTCATAAACTCTCAATACGAGCAGTACTTC.